In this sample, the clone carrying this T cell receptor beta chain turned up many times. As yet, its antigen is unknown. Template material for amplifying TCR beta CDR3 regions consisted of RNA transcripts. The HTBI primer set served for first-round RT-PCR of the TCR CDR3. TCRdb analysed the multiplex PCR reads with MiXCR anew, one entry per CDR3 protein. This table has some 300,000 distinct CDR3 sequences, about 14% appearing once. The data stem from a study of T cells in Graves' hyperthyroidism and ophthalmopathy. Study-level points and caveats: By a 13 V-J model, ophthalmopathy was set apart from stable hyperthyroidism.

V was cut by 6 bases and J by 0 bases, with 14 bases left in between. The germline CDR1 and CDR2 sequences are MNHEY and SVGEGT. The CDR3 is 16 amino acids. Sequencing used blood. V is TRBV6-2 or TRBV6-3 and J is TRBJ1-4; TRBD1 might be the D (5 bases). The clonotype originates from a woman between 25 and 40 years old with Graves' hyperthyroidism that later progressed to Graves' ophthalmopathy. CDR3 DNA: TGTGCCAGCAGCGACGAGGGGTTTGCAACTAATGAAAAACTGTTTTTT. It specifies CASSDEGFATNEKLFF.